This T cell receptor beta chain is from a study of blood T cell repertoires in COVID-19. Germline trimming cut 6 bases from V and 4 bases from J; bases unmatched to any gene: 5. The length of the CDR3 is 14 residues. Germline lookup yields CDR1 SGHRS and CDR2 YFSETQ. The method was immunoSEQ multiplex PCR; TCRdb's version includes in-frame clones alone and lacks a portion of them. The sample has around 150,000 clones, more than 80% seen once. The sample was peripheral blood. This receptor was identified in a man in his sixties with acute or convalescent COVID-19. J is TRBJ2-2 and V is TRBV5-1; TRBD2 matches at 8 bases. The CDR3 DNA is TGCGCCAGCACGGTGCGGGGGGTCACCGGGGAGCTGTTTTTT. Amino acids: CASTVRGVTGELFF.